The clone carrying this T cell receptor (beta chain) was detected many times. Specified time point: newly diagnosed GD, antithyroid drugs for less than 3 months. The TCR library used RNA extracted from PBMCs. This specimen belongs to a study of regulatory T cells in long-lasting Graves disease. V shed 5 bases and J shed 3 bases, with 12 bases lying between them. CDR1 SGHTA and CDR2 FQGTGA come from the germline V gene. The CDR3 sequence is 14 residues long. Investigators prepared the TCR beta libraries by applying iRepertoire HTBI primers and Arm-PCR of CDR3 regions. Using its own MiXCR run on the multiplex PCR reads, TCRdb lists one record per CDR3 protein. The sample has hundreds of thousands of distinct CDR3 sequences, roughly 16% seen once; the top ten hold about 20%. This sample also belongs to another study, concerning T cells in Graves' hyperthyroidism and ophthalmopathy.

The sequences come from peripheral blood mononuclear cells (PBMCs), collected at new diagnosis, from a patient treated with antithyroid drugs. J is TRBJ2-3 and V is TRBV7-3; D not resolved. This TCR was sampled from a woman aged 25-40 years with Graves disease. Here the CDR3 reads CASSPPGPTDTQYF. CDR3 DNA: TGTGCCAGCAGCCCCCCCGGGCCTACAGATACGCAGTATTTT.